A single sample is the source of the 20 T cell receptor beta chains below, sequenced in a study of shared clonotypes between healthy human individuals. The naive CD8 fraction comprised CD45RO-negative cells positively selected for CCR7 and excluded terminally differentiated effector memory CD45RA+ cells. The table came from immunoSEQ multiplex PCR; TCRdb's copy has only in-frame clones and leaves some out. The data hold some 2.1 million clones, with around 95% observed a single time. The sample consisted of naive CD8+ T cells from PBMCs. These receptors came from a man between 18 and 35 years old in good health. Some clones in this sample may be carry-over from other donors' samples.

The chain carries TRBV25-1 and TRBJ2-1; 10 positions agree with TRBD1. V was pared by 5 bases and J by 3 bases, with 4 bases of the junction left unmatched. Germline V CDR1 and CDR2: MGHDK, SYGVNS. The CDR3 runs to 15 residues. CDR3 sequence reads: CASSPTGGDYNEQFF. The CDR3 nucleotides read TGTGCCAGCAGTCCGACAGGGGGCGACTACAATGAGCAGTTCTTC.

This rearrangement joins TRBV18 to TRBJ2-3; TRBD1 aligns across 8 bases. The CDR3 extends over 16 amino acids. V shed 3 bases, J shed 4 bases, and the junction held 9 bases outside the gene matches. CDR1 KGHSH and CDR2 LQKENI come from the germline V gene. CDR3 region: CASSPYRGSTPDTQYF. CDR3 nucleotide sequence: TGTGCCAGCTCACCGTACAGGGGGAGTACTCCAGATACGCAGTATTTT.

For this clone: The sample holds other DNA sequences that translate to the same CDR3. The gene calls are TRBV5-1 and TRBJ2-1; a possible D gene is TRBD2 (6 bases). The CDR3 is made up of 12 amino acids. V lost 0 bases to trimming and J lost 9 bases, with 7 bases between them. Per germline, CDR1 SGHRS and CDR2 YFSETQ. The CDR3 here is CASSLVGGEQFF. CDR3 DNA sequence: TGCGCCAGCAGCTTGGTGGGAGGTGAGCAGTTCTTC.

The chain has TRBV28 and TRBJ1-5; no clear D gene. Germline values: CDR1 MDHEN, CDR2 SYDVKM. The CDR3 contains 14 residues. Trimming removed 8 bases from V and 0 bases from J, with 11 bases in between. DNA of the CDR3: TGTGCCAGCCGGGCAGCCTATAGCAATCAGCCCCAGCATTTT. Amino acid sequence: CASRAAYSNQPQHF.

This chain joins TRBV27 and TRBJ2-7; D not resolved. This CDR3 spans 13 amino acids. Trimming took off 3 bases at V and 4 bases at J, with 10 bases between the two ends. CDR1 and CDR2 from the germline V gene are MNHEY and SMNVEV (reference sequence). The CDR3: CASSFGIRYEQYF. The DNA of the CDR3 is TGTGCCAGCAGTTTTGGGATTAGATACGAGCAGTACTTC.

As for this clone: An end of the junction differs from the germline gene, which may be a read error. The rearrangement uses TRBV28 and TRBJ1-3; D is ambiguous. CDR1 and CDR2 (germline): MDHEN, SYDVKM. There are 15 residues in the CDR3. The CDR3 loop is CASRLELRKHHPSDF. In DNA, the CDR3 is TGTGCCAGCAGACTGGAACTTCGGAAACACCATCCGTCGGATTTT.

The chain recombines TRBV5-1 with TRBJ2-1, with 13 bases aligning to TRBD2. V lost 4 bases and J lost 0; bases outside the gene matches: 7. This CDR3 comprises 18 residues. Germline V lookup: CDR1 SGHRS, CDR2 YFSETQ. This CDR3 reads CASSPWGLAGISYNEQFF. CDR3 in DNA: TGCGCCAGCAGCCCCTGGGGACTAGCGGGAATCTCCTACAATGAGCAGTTCTTC.

The chain couples TRBV18 to TRBJ1-5; a weak D match, TRBD1 (5 bases). Looked up from germline, CDR1 is KGHSH and CDR2 is LQKENI. V dropped 6 bases and J dropped 0 bases, with 18 bases sitting between them. The CDR3 spans 17 residues. The CDR3 loop reads CASSPLRVGDSNQPQHF. The DNA of the CDR3 is TGTGCCAGCTCCCCCCTCAGGGTTGGGGATAGCAATCAGCCCCAGCATTTT. Full variable domain (missing parts from reference TRBV18 and TRBJ1-5): NAGVMQNPRHLVRRRGQEARLRCSPMKGHSHVYWYRQLPEEGLKFMVYLQKENIIDESGMPKERFSAEFPKEGPSILRIQQVVRGDSAAYFCASSPLRVGDSNQPQHFGDGTRLSIL.

This chain joins TRBV14 and TRBJ2-7; unclear D gene. Trimming stripped 0 bases from V and 0 bases from J, with 18 bases between. The CDR3 consists of 18 residues. Germline CDR1 SGHDN, CDR2 FVKESK. The chain's CDR3 is CASSQDYRRAASSYEQYF. The CDR3 DNA sequence: TGTGCCAGCAGCCAAGATTACCGTAGGGCCGCCAGCTCCTACGAGCAGTACTTC.

The rearrangement joins TRBV29-1 to TRBJ1-1; D gene unclear. Deletions cut 0 bases from V and 8 bases from J, with 10 bases between. CDR3 length equals 12 residues. Germline lookup yields CDR1 SQVTM and CDR2 ANQGSEA. In DNA form, the CDR3 reads TGCAGCGTTGAAGAAGGGCGACTCGAAGCTTTCTTT. Protein: CSVEEGRLEAFF.

The chain has TRBV28 and TRBJ2-1; a weak D match, TRBD2 (6 bases). The germline CDR1 and CDR2 sequences are MDHEN and SYDVKM. The V end lost 8 bases, the J end lost 3 bases, and 11 bases lay between the germline ends. The CDR3 is 13 amino acids. The CDR3 sequence: CASYNGGYNEQFF. The CDR3 DNA follows: TGTGCCAGCTATAACGGGGGCTACAATGAGCAGTTCTTC.

With regard to this clone: Compared with germline, one end of the junction differs, possibly owing to a read error. The rearrangement joins TRBV2 to TRBJ1-2; 7 bases match TRBD1. CDR1 is SNHLY and CDR2 is FYNNEI in the germline V gene. The CDR3 has 14 residues. The DNA of the CDR3 is TGTGCCAGCAGCGAGGGGGCTACTAACCATGGCTACACCTTC. It specifies CASSEGATNHGYTF.

As DNA, the CDR3 is TGTGCCAGCAGTACCCACGACGGTAGCAATCAGCCCCAGCATTTT. It codes for CASSTHDGSNQPQHF. The V gene is TRBV28, the J gene TRBJ1-5; D unclear. Trimming cost V 5 bases and J 0 bases, with 11 bases left between them. The CDR3 runs 15 residues. Germline V gene sequence: CDR1 MDHEN, CDR2 SYDVKM.

In this sample, this clone turned up once. The rearrangement links TRBV6-6 to TRBJ1-4, with D hard to call. The V gene's germline CDR1 is MNHNY and CDR2 SVGAGI (reference sequence). Trimming took 0 bases from V and 0 from J, leaving 5 bases between them. The CDR3 sequence is 15 residues long. This CDR3 reads CASSYSRATNEKLFF. The CDR3 DNA follows: TGTGCCAGCAGTTACTCACGGGCAACTAATGAAAAACTGTTTTTT.

V and J are TRBV27 and TRBJ2-1; TRBD2 is a possible D gene (5 bases). Germline values: CDR1 MNHEY, CDR2 SMNVEV (reference sequence). V lost 6 bases to trimming and J lost 3 bases, with 12 bases between them. The CDR3 loop spans 14 amino acids. Here the CDR3 DNA reads TGTGCCAGCAGAGGGAGTCTTAGCTACAATGAGCAGTTCTTC. Protein sequence: CASRGSLSYNEQFF.

The sample holds one count of this clone. The CDR3 spells CASSAGTEGVNEKLFF. As DNA, the CDR3 is TGTGCCAGCAGCGCAGGGACAGAGGGAGTTAATGAAAAACTGTTTTTT. The chain is built from TRBV7-2 and TRBJ1-4, with 7 bases identical to TRBD1. With 5 bases clipped from V and 4 bases from J, the junction kept 10 bases outside the gene matches. CDR3 length: 16 amino acids. CDR1 SGHTA and CDR2 FQGNSA come from the germline V gene.

The chain uses TRBV27 and TRBJ1-2; possible D gene TRBD1, 5 bases. Trimming stripped 5 bases from V and 7 bases from J, with 11 bases between. CDR3 length: 12 residues. Germline V gene lookup returns CDR1 MNHEY and CDR2 SMNVEV (reference sequence). The chain's CDR3 is CASSRGLGGYTF. CDR3 DNA: TGTGCCAGCAGTAGGGGATTAGGTGGCTACACCTTC.

The chain links TRBV6-4 to TRBJ2-1, with TRBD2 matching over 11 bases. The CDR3 sequence is 15 residues long. V trimming: 4 bases; J trimming: 3 bases; junction bases outside the gene matches: 2. Germline CDR1 is MRHNA and CDR2 is SNTAGT. The CDR3 is CASSGTSGSYNEQFF. CDR3 bases: TGTGCCAGCAGTGGAACTAGCGGGAGCTACAATGAGCAGTTCTTC.

The chain links TRBV7-9 to TRBJ2-3; D gene uncertain. V gave up 5 bases and J gave up 4 bases, with 10 bases separating them. The germline gives CDR1 SEHNR, CDR2 FQNEAQ (reference sequence). The CDR3 extends over 13 amino acids. This CDR3 reads CASSNSAADTQYF. The CDR3 DNA reads as TGTGCCAGCAGCAACAGCGCCGCAGATACGCAGTATTTT.

The V gene is TRBV19, the J gene TRBJ2-7, with 7 bases fitting TRBD1. Germline CDR1 is LNHDA and CDR2 is SQIVND (reference sequence). CDR3 size: 17 residues. Trimming at V came to 3 bases and at J to 0 bases, leaving 11 bases not matched to a gene. As DNA, the CDR3 is TGTGCCAGTAGTATGACGACAGGGCCCATCTCCTCCTACGAGCAGTACTTC. This translates into CASSMTTGPISSYEQYF.